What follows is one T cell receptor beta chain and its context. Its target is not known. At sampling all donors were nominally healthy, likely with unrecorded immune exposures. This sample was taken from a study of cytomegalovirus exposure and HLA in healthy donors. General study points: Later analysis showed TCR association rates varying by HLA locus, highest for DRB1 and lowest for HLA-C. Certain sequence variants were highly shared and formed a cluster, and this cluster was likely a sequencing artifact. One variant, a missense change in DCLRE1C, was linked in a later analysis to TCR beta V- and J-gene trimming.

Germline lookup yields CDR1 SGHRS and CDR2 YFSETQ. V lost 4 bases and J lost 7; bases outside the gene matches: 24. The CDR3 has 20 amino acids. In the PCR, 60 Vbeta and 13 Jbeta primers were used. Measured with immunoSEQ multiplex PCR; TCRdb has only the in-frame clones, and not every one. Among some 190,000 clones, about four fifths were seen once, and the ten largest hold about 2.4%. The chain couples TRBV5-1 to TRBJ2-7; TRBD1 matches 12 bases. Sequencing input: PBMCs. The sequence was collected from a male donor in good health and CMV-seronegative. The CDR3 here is CASSAGTGGAGGGAVREQYF. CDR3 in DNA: TGCGCCAGCAGCGCCGGGACAGGGGGCGCAGGCGGGGGGGCCGTGAGAGAGCAGTACTTC.